This T cell receptor (beta chain) was recovered during a study of blood T cell repertoires in COVID-19. In the original processing: Quantification of nucleated cells was approximated via reference gene primer amplification. The protocol was immunoSEQ multiplex PCR, while the TCRdb copy is restricted to in-frame clones and leaves out a portion. V and J calls and clone size are given by that table; D and trimming were obtained from the DNA. Of around 45,000 clones listed, 80% to 90% are singletons. The CDR3 runs to 13 residues. Trimming shortened V by 8 bases and J by 9 bases, and 16 bases separated the two germline ends. CDR1 and CDR2 (germline): LGHDT, YNNKEL (reference sequence).

The chain recombines TRBV3-1 (or the pseudogene TRBV3-2) with TRBJ2-2; D is perhaps TRBD1 (6 bases). The sequence derives from a man aged 80 or over with acute or convalescent COVID-19. The sequenced sample consisted of peripheral blood. The CDR3 sequence is CASRKVQGRELFF. In DNA, the CDR3 is TGTGCCAGCCGAAAAGTCCAGGGGCGGGAGCTGTTTTTT.